The present entry profiles one T cell receptor beta chain with its context. What it binds is unknown. The sample belongs to a study of beta chain features in type 1 diabetes. Study observations and caveats: Among patients, naive, central memory and Treg TCRB repertoires appeared more similar than among healthy donors. These data did not resolve whether HLA type affects TCRB rearrangement.

The isolated RNA, all of it, was reverse transcribed, so expressed TCRB transcripts were what got sequenced. Produced via immunoSEQ multiplex PCR; TCRdb's table is partial and in-frame only. The sample contains hundreds of thousands of clones, roughly a sixth of which appear only once. Blood was collected once per donor into heparin, averaging approximately 0.11 L. All of the sorted populations showed purity greater than 95%. CDR3 length: 15 residues. V was trimmed by 5 bases and J by 4 bases, leaving 18 bases between them. Germline V gene sequence: CDR1 SGDLS, CDR2 YYNGEE. The gene calls are TRBV9 and TRBJ2-5; possible D gene TRBD1, 7 bases. The material sequenced was naive CD4+ T cells from blood. This receptor was identified in a man aged 18 to 30 in good health. CDR3 loop: CASSLQGTDRETQYF. CDR3 sequence (DNA): TGTGCCAGCAGTTTACAGGGGACTGACCGAGAGACCCAGTACTTC. Full variable domain (remainder filled in from reference TRBV9 and TRBJ2-5): DSGVTQTPKHLITATGQRVTLRCSPRSGDLSVYWYQQSLDQGLQFLIQYYNGEERAKGNILERFSAQQFPDLHSELNLSSLELGDSALYFCASSLQGTDRETQYFGPGTRLLVL.